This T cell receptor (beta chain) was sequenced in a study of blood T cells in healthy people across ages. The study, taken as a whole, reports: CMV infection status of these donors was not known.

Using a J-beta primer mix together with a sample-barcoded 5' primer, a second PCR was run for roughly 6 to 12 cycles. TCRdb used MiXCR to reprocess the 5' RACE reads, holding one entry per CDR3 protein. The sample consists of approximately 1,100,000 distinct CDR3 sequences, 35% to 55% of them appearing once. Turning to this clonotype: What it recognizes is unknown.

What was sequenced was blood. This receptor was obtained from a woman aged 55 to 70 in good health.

The DNA of the CDR3 is TGTGCCAGCAGCTTGGGTCCTAGCGACTCCTACGAGCAGTACTTC. This encodes CASSLGPSDSYEQYF. The rearrangement joins TRBV5-6 to TRBJ2-7, with a weak D call TRBD2 (6 bases). The CDR3 totals 15 residues. V was shortened by 0 bases and J by 0 bases, with 10 bases between the two germline ends. The germline gives CDR1 SGHDT, CDR2 YYEEEE.